The clone carrying this T cell receptor beta chain was counted only a few times. The antigen is undetermined. The data were taken from a study of CD8+CD57+ T cells in acquired aplastic anemia. Study information: On average, sorted CD4+ and CD8+ cells gave about 2.9 ug of DNA.

Selection for sequencing was limited to patients who had shown CD8+CD57+ cell expansion by flow cytometry. Trimming took 5 bases from V and 4 from J; bases not matched to a gene: 7. Germline assignment: CDR1 SEHNR and CDR2 FQNEAQ (reference sequence). The CDR3 runs to 14 residues. Study outcomes and limitations: CD8+ Simpson's diversity showed no significant patient-control difference. Researchers report that fewer than 35 CD8+ CDR3 sequences appeared in both patients and controls.

For CDR3 and TCR beta VDJ profiling, genomic DNA was the template used. TCRdb called the reads again in MiXCR, with one record for every CDR3 protein. The sample records hundreds of thousands of distinct CDR3 sequences, about a third being singletons. The sequencing input was sorted CD4+, CD8+, or CD8+CD57+ T cells (not recorded which) from PBMCs. The chain uses TRBV7-9 and TRBJ2-5; the match to TRBD2 covers 7 bases. This receptor was obtained from a human donor with aplastic anemia. CDR3 region: CASSPGTILETQYF. Written as DNA, the CDR3 is TGTGCCAGCAGCCCCGGGACTATCTTAGAGACCCAGTACTTC.